These 25 T cell receptor beta chains were all obtained from the same sample, sequenced in a study of blood T cell repertoires in COVID-19. TCRdb keeps only in-frame clones here, not all; method: immunoSEQ multiplex PCR. The sample has 200,000 or so clones; around 84% are singletons. The sample comprised peripheral blood. Every receptor here comes from a human donor in a cohort sampled during active COVID-19.

This rearrangement joins TRBV2 to TRBJ1-2; D remains unclear. Germline lookup yields CDR1 SNHLY and CDR2 FYNNEI. Trimming pared 8 bases from V and 5 bases from J, leaving 27 bases between. The CDR3 runs to 17 residues. This CDR3 reads CASQITGGLQSLYGYTF. The CDR3 DNA follows: TGTGCCAGCCAAATAACCGGAGGGCTACAGTCGTTGTATGGCTACACCTTC.

This clone was found many times. This specimen includes other DNA sequences encoding the same CDR3. This sequence joins TRBV5-5 and TRBJ2-2; perhaps TRBD2 as D (7 bases). The CDR3 has 16 residues. V lost 3 bases and J lost 2, with 14 bases in between. Per germline, CDR1 SGHKS and CDR2 YYEKEE (reference sequence). The CDR3 coding sequence is TGTGCCAGCAGCTGGGGGGGCGCTCTTAACACCGGGGAGCTGTTTTTT. It encodes CASSWGGALNTGELFF.

This clone was observed once. The chain employs TRBV3-1 (or the pseudogene TRBV3-2) and TRBJ2-3; 8 positions agree with TRBD2. From germline, CDR1 is LGHDT and CDR2 YNNKEL (reference sequence). V lost 6 bases to trimming and J lost 7 bases; unmatched junction nucleotides: 12. CDR3 size: 15 residues. CDR3 sequence (DNA): TGTGCCAGCAGGCCAGCGGGGGTCCCAACCAATACGCAGTATTTT. This translates into CASRPAGVPTNTQYF.

This sequence joins TRBV3-1 (or the pseudogene TRBV3-2) and TRBJ2-7; 13 bases line up with TRBD2. The CDR3 is made up of 16 amino acids. The trim removed 3 bases at V and 7 bases at J, leaving 9 bases unmatched. CDR1 and CDR2 (germline): LGHDT, YNNKEL (reference sequence). CDR3 bases: TGTGCCAGCAGCCAGGGGACCGGACTAGCGGGAGTTGAGCAGTACTTC. Translated: CASSQGTGLAGVEQYF.

The chain is built from TRBV9 and TRBJ2-2, with a weak D call TRBD1 (5 bases). There are 16 residues in the CDR3. Trimming removed 5 bases at V and 4 bases at J, with 18 bases between. Germline loops: CDR1 SGDLS, CDR2 YYNGEE. CDR3 nucleotide sequence: TGTGCCAGCAGTGGAGTAGGGGTGTCGGGCACCGGGGAGCTGTTTTTT. Encoded protein: CASSGVGVSGTGELFF.

V and J are TRBV29-1 and TRBJ1-2; no firm D call. The CDR3 runs to 13 residues. Germline CDR1 and CDR2: SQVTM and ANQGSEA. V was cut by 1 base and J by 3 bases, with 9 bases left in between. The CDR3 DNA follows: TGCAGCGTTGAAGGAGGATCAGACTATGGCTACACCTTC. Its translation is CSVEGGSDYGYTF.

The rearrangement joins TRBV3-1 (or the pseudogene TRBV3-2) to TRBJ1-4; TRBD1 agrees at 10 bases. Germline assignment: CDR1 LGHDT and CDR2 YNNKEL (reference sequence). V lost 5 bases, J lost 7 bases, and 13 bases stayed unmatched. CDR3 length: 17 amino acids. CDR3 bases: TGTGCCAGCAGCTGGACAGGGGGAATCGCCAGGGGTGAAAAACTGTTTTTT. It yields the protein CASSWTGGIARGEKLFF.

The J gene is TRBJ2-7, the V gene TRBV19, with 10 bases aligning to TRBD1. CDR3 size: 15 residues. Germline lookup yields CDR1 LNHDA and CDR2 SQIVND (reference sequence). Germline trimming cut 3 bases from V and 6 bases from J; bases unmatched to any gene: 8. In DNA form, the CDR3 reads TGTGCCAGTAGTATCTCGGGGGACAGGGGAGGCGAGCAGTACTTC. Translating it yields CASSISGDRGGEQYF.

This clone was seen a single time. The chain has TRBV19 and TRBJ1-5; 10 positions match TRBD1. V shed 3 bases and J 7 bases; nucleotides not matched to a gene: 3. Germline V CDR1 and CDR2: LNHDA, SQIVND (reference sequence). The CDR3 spans 14 residues. Here the CDR3 reads CASSMGQGMQPQHF. CDR3 nucleotides: TGTGCCAGTAGTATGGGACAGGGGATGCAGCCCCAGCATTTT. Supplemented by reference TRBV19 and TRBJ1-5, the full variable domain reads DGGITQSPKYLFRKEGQNVTLSCEQNLNHDAMYWYRQDPGQGLRLIYYSQIVNDFQKGDIAEGYSVSREKKESFPLTVTSAQKNPTAFYLCASSMGQGMQPQHFGDGTRLSIL.

The chain has TRBV27 and TRBJ1-2, with D tentatively TRBD1 (5 bases). The CDR3 loop spans 13 amino acids. With 5 bases removed from V and 4 bases from J, the gap between germline ends came to 11 bases. Germline assignment: CDR1 MNHEY and CDR2 SMNVEV (reference sequence). The CDR3 loop is CASSPRGTYGYTF. The DNA for the CDR3 is TGTGCCAGCAGTCCCCGGGGGACCTATGGCTACACCTTC.

V and J are TRBV6-5 and TRBJ1-2, with a weak D call TRBD1 (6 bases). The CDR3 spans 14 residues. The V end was cut by 5 bases, the J end by 2 bases, with 12 bases between. Germline values: CDR1 MNHEY, CDR2 SVGAGI. Here the CDR3 reads CASSPETGNYGYTF. The CDR3, as DNA: TGTGCCAGCAGTCCGGAGACAGGCAACTATGGCTACACCTTC.

The gene calls are TRBV10-3 and TRBJ1-2, with D perhaps matching TRBD1 (5 bases). Germline CDR1 ENHRY, CDR2 SYGVKD. This CDR3 comprises 13 residues. Trimming shortened V by 10 bases and J by 3 bases, and 15 bases separated the two germline ends. The CDR3 coding sequence is TGTGCCACAACTTTCAGGGTTGACTATGGCTACACCTTC. Its translation is CATTFRVDYGYTF.

In its sample, this clone was seen once. The chain employs TRBV5-1 and TRBJ2-3; 10 bases map to TRBD1. Germline V gives CDR1 SGHRS, CDR2 YFSETQ. The CDR3 is 17 residues long. The junction had 9 bases not matched to a gene; V was cut back by 5 bases and J by 0 bases. CDR3 sequence (DNA): TGCGCCAGCAGTTCGGGACAGGGGACTTCTAGCACAGATACGCAGTATTTT. It is translated as CASSSGQGTSSTDTQYF.

This chain links TRBV7-8 with TRBJ1-5; 11 nucleotides agree with TRBD1. Germline V gene data show CDR1 as SGHVS and CDR2 as FQNEAQ. V shed 5 bases, J shed 5 bases, and the junction held 2 bases outside the gene matches. The CDR3 is made up of 14 amino acids. CDR3 bases: TGTGCCAGCAGCGCGGACAGGGGGCATCAGCCCCAGCATTTT. Translation: CASSADRGHQPQHF.

J is TRBJ1-6 and V is TRBV19; 8 nucleotides line up with TRBD1. V lost 2 bases and J lost 8; bases outside the gene matches: 5. CDR1 is LNHDA, CDR2 SQIVND, per germline (reference sequence). The CDR3 is 15 residues long. Written as DNA, the CDR3 is TGTGCCAGTAGTATATCAGGGGGCACGGATTCACCCCTCCACTTT. It is translated as CASSISGGTDSPLHF.

The chain uses TRBV29-1 and TRBJ1-4, with 7 bases aligning to TRBD1. CDR1 SQVTM and CDR2 ANQGSEA come from the germline V gene. The CDR3 is 13 amino acids. V was pared by 4 bases and J by 8 bases, with 7 bases of the junction left unmatched. The CDR3 DNA reads as TGCAGCGTTGCTTCAGGGGGAAACGAAAAACTGTTTTTT. This codes for CSVASGGNEKLFF.

V usage is TRBV7-2 and J usage is TRBJ1-1; TRBD1 agrees at 7 bases. The V gene's germline CDR1 is SGHTA and CDR2 FQGNSA. V lost 4 bases to trimming and J lost 6 bases; unmatched junction nucleotides: 8. The CDR3 runs to 14 residues. The CDR3 reads CASSSWTGLSEAFF. In nucleotides, the CDR3 is TGTGCCAGCAGCTCTTGGACAGGACTCTCTGAAGCTTTCTTT.

V and J are TRBV2 and TRBJ2-5; D possibly corresponds to TRBD1 (6 bases). The CDR3 consists of 13 residues. The germline V gene encodes CDR1 SNHLY and CDR2 FYNNEI. The V end was cut by 4 bases, the J end by 2 bases, with 8 bases between. The CDR3 coding sequence is TGTGCCAGCAGTGTGCAGGGGCAAGAGACCCAGTACTTC. Protein: CASSVQGQETQYF.

The rearrangement links TRBV6-5 to TRBJ1-1; maybe TRBD1 (5 bases). Trimming cost V 0 bases and J 7 bases, with 9 bases left between them. This CDR3 is built from 13 residues. From germline, CDR1 is MNHEY and CDR2 SVGAGI. CDR3 nucleotide sequence: TGTGCCAGCAGTTACTCTTGGGGGGATGAAGCTTTCTTT. Amino acids: CASSYSWGDEAFF.

The chain couples TRBV19 to TRBJ1-3, with a tentative D call TRBD1 (5 bases). CDR1 LNHDA and CDR2 SQIVND come from the germline V gene (reference sequence). The CDR3 runs to 15 residues. Trimming shortened V by 7 bases and J by 0 bases, and 13 bases separated the two germline ends. CDR3 residues: CASTQQESSGNTIYF. DNA for the CDR3: TGTGCCAGTACCCAACAGGAGAGCTCTGGAAACACCATATATTTT.

The V call is TRBV5-1, the J call TRBJ2-5, with 8 nucleotides matching TRBD2. Germline values: CDR1 SGHRS, CDR2 YFSETQ. J was trimmed by 2 bases and V by 4 bases; bases with no gene match: 7. This CDR3 is built from 15 residues. The CDR3 sequence: CASSVSGGPQETQYF. In DNA form, the CDR3 reads TGCGCCAGCAGCGTGTCGGGGGGGCCGCAAGAGACCCAGTACTTC. Drawing the rest from reference TRBV5-1 and TRBJ2-5, the complete variable domain is KAGVTQTPRYLIKTRGQQVTLSCSPISGHRSVSWYQQTPGQGLQFLFEYFSETQRNKGNFPGRFSGRQFSNSRSEMNVSTLELGDSALYLCASSVSGGPQETQYFGPGTRLLVL.

The chain has TRBV5-8 and TRBJ2-7, with TRBD1 as a possible D gene (6 bases). Trimming removed 0 bases from V and 6 bases from J, with 7 bases in between. This CDR3 comprises 12 residues. In germline, CDR1 is SGHTS, CDR2 YDEGEE. Here the CDR3 reads CASSLAQGEQYV. CDR3 nucleotide sequence: TGTGCCAGCAGCTTGGCACAGGGCGAGCAGTACGTC.

V gene TRBV3-1 (or the pseudogene TRBV3-2) combines with J gene TRBJ2-1; TRBD2 matches at 11 bases. Germline CDR1 and CDR2: LGHDT and YNNKEL (reference sequence). The CDR3 has 20 residues. Unmatched junction bases numbered 11, after V lost 1 base and J lost 0 bases. CDR3 in amino acids: CASSQGLALAGDSSYNEQFF. The CDR3 bases are TGTGCCAGCAGCCAAGGGTTGGCACTAGCGGGGGACAGCTCCTACAATGAGCAGTTCTTC.

As concerns this clone: It is unclear where the CDR3 begins or ends on the DNA, so no DNA is shown, and the CDR3 is as TCRdb lists it. The rearrangement uses TRBV6-1 and TRBJ2-1; TRBD1 is the table's D call, not checked against the DNA. The CDR3 is 12 residues long, counting both termini. Germline assignment: CDR1 MNHNS and CDR2 SASEGT. The CDR3 loop reads CASSEVGQGSVF.

The chain uses TRBV5-6 and TRBJ1-1; TRBD1 might be the D (5 bases). Germline V gene data show CDR1 as SGHDT and CDR2 as YYEEEE. Trimming removed 0 bases at V and 2 bases at J, with 17 bases between. This CDR3 spans 17 amino acids. As DNA, the CDR3 is TGTGCCAGCAGCTTGGACTTATTGGGGCGGCTCAACACTGAAGCTTTCTTT. Amino acid sequence: CASSLDLLGRLNTEAFF. The full variable domain, completed using reference TRBV5-6 and TRBJ1-1, is DAGVTQSPTHLIKTRGQQVTLRCSPKSGHDTVSWYQQALGQGPQFIFQYYEEEERQRGNFPDRFSGHQFPNYSSELNVNALLLGDSALYLCASSLDLLGRLNTEAFFGQGTRLTVV.